Listed here are 12 T cell receptor beta chains from one sample, sequenced in a study of T-cell memory formation after mild COVID-19. MiXCR, applied by TCRdb to the 5' RACE reads, yields one record per CDR3 protein. The sample includes roughly 550,000 distinct CDR3 sequences, about 20% seen only once; the top ten take approximately 13%. Sequenced input: PBMCs or a T cell subset sorted from them (not recorded which). Source of these receptors: an adult woman who had mild COVID-19 (a few samples of this study predate the infection). Cell type and time point are not known.

This clonotype has more than one count but fewer than ten. This chain connects TRBV24-1 to TRBJ2-7; D is perhaps TRBD1 (6 bases). The CDR3 length is 15 residues. Germline CDR1 is KGHDR and CDR2 is SFDVKD. Trimming shortened V by 4 bases and J by 0 bases, and 12 bases separated the two germline ends. The CDR3 bases are TGTGCCACCAGTGACCCCTTGGACAGCTCCTACGAGCAGTACTTC. As protein: CATSDPLDSSYEQYF.

This clonotype was seen a handful of times. The V gene is TRBV12-3 or TRBV12-4, the J gene TRBJ1-2, with 7 bases matching TRBD1. J lost 7 bases, V lost 5 bases, and 10 bases had no gene match. The CDR3 loop spans 14 amino acids. The CDR3 DNA reads TGTGCCAGCAGTCTACAGACAGGGAGGGTTGGCTACACCTTC. It codes for CASSLQTGRVGYTF.

This clonotype was picked up one time. The chain joins TRBV6-5 to TRBJ2-7; no clear D. The V gene's germline CDR1 is MNHEY and CDR2 SVGAGI. This CDR3 contains 11 residues. V gave up 5 bases and J gave up 6 bases, with 8 bases separating them. The CDR3 region is CASSNGFEQYF. The CDR3 DNA reads TGTGCCAGCAGTAACGGATTCGAGCAGTACTTC.

The chain employs TRBV5-1 and TRBJ2-1, with D possibly TRBD2 on 5 matching bases. Between the trimmed V and J ends, which lost 4 bases and 10 bases, there was a span of 12 bases. Looked up from germline, CDR1 is SGHRS and CDR2 is YFSETQ. This CDR3 has 12 amino acids. The CDR3 region has the DNA TGCGCCAGCAGCGGCTCAAGGAGGGAGCAGTTCTTC. This gives the protein CASSGSRREQFF.

CDR3 sequence: CASSLEAVGVQFF. CDR3 coding DNA: TGTGCCAGCAGTTTAGAAGCTGTCGGGGTGCAGTTCTTC. The chain has TRBV12-3 or TRBV12-4 and TRBJ2-1; TRBD2 might be the D (5 bases). The V end lost 1 base, the J end lost 12 bases, and 13 bases lay between the germline ends. The CDR3 runs 13 residues.

The chain links TRBV7-9 to TRBJ2-5; D tentatively fits TRBD1 or TRBD2 (5 bases each). The germline CDR1 and CDR2 sequences are SEHNR and FQNEAQ (reference sequence). This CDR3 has 14 amino acids. Deletions cut 4 bases from V and 4 bases from J, with 13 bases between. The CDR3 DNA reads TGTGCCAGCAGCTCATGGGACCTCGGAGAGACCCAGTACTTC. Translated, it gives CASSSWDLGETQYF.

The chain is built from TRBV12-3 or TRBV12-4 and TRBJ2-1; D remains ambiguous. Trimming cost V 4 bases and J 0 bases, with 7 bases left between them. The CDR3 runs 14 residues. The CDR3 loop reads CASSWTVSYNEQFF. The CDR3 coding sequence is TGTGCCAGCAGTTGGACGGTCTCCTACAATGAGCAGTTCTTC.

This sequence joins TRBV10-3 and TRBJ2-2; D is undetermined. The CDR3 runs 13 residues. CDR1 is ENHRY and CDR2 is SYGVKD in the germline V gene. V was shortened by 4 bases and J by 0 bases, with 3 bases between the two germline ends. CDR3 in DNA: TGTGCCATCAGTGGCGCGAACACCGGGGAGCTGTTTTTT. Translating gives CAISGANTGELFF.

This clonotype was seen a handful of times. This chain links TRBV3-1 with TRBJ2-5; D call uncertain. The germline CDR1 and CDR2 sequences are LGHDT and YNNKEL (reference sequence). V was trimmed by 0 bases and J by 3 bases, leaving 14 bases between them. CDR3 length: 16 residues. The CDR3 bases are TGTGCCAGCAGCCAAGATTATGAGGCTGGAGAAGAGACCCAGTACTTC. Its protein product is CASSQDYEAGEETQYF.

This clonotype was recorded once. V is TRBV12-3 or TRBV12-4 and J is TRBJ2-2; possible D gene TRBD1, 5 bases. The CDR3 is 16 amino acids. V lost 3 bases, J lost 4 bases, and 15 bases lay in between. The CDR3 loop is CASSFVWGAVTGELFF. DNA for the CDR3: TGTGCCAGCAGTTTCGTCTGGGGCGCGGTCACCGGGGAGCTGTTTTTT.

The CDR3 is CASSVPGTARPFGYTF. CDR3 DNA sequence: TGTGCCAGCAGCGTTCCCGGGACAGCAAGGCCTTTTGGCTACACCTTC. The chain employs TRBV7-3 and TRBJ1-2; TRBD1 agrees at 7 bases. Germline V CDR1 and CDR2: SGHTA, FQGTGA. V lost 5 bases and J lost 7; bases outside the gene matches: 16. The CDR3 loop spans 16 amino acids. Drawing the rest from reference TRBV7-3 and TRBJ1-2, the complete variable domain is GAGVSQTPSNKVTEKGKYVELRCDPISGHTALYWYRQSLGQGPEFLIYFQGTGAADDSGLPNDRFFAVRPEGSVSTLKIQRTERGDSAVYLCASSVPGTARPFGYTFGSGTRLTVV.

This clonotype has a handful of counts. The chain recombines TRBV5-5 with TRBJ2-7; D gene unclear. The CDR3 loop spans 15 amino acids. Deletions cut 4 bases from V and 4 bases from J, with 18 bases between. In germline, CDR1 is SGHKS, CDR2 YYEKEE (reference sequence). The CDR3 loop is CASSPASGSMYEQYF. In nucleotides, the CDR3 is TGTGCCAGCAGCCCGGCCTCTGGAAGTATGTACGAGCAGTACTTC.